The subject of this entry is one T cell receptor beta chain. This record comes from a study of blood T cell repertoires in COVID-19. For the study at large: PBMCs, B-cell-depleted T cells, or T cells provided the cDNA or gDNA that made up the material.

V dropped 4 bases and J dropped 1 base, with 13 bases sitting between them. CDR3 size: 15 residues. The germline V gene encodes CDR1 SGHTA and CDR2 FQGNSA. Per the original methods: Researchers report that nucleated cell counts were estimated from reference gene primer amplification. Profiling relied on immunoSEQ multiplex PCR, and the TCRdb table lists in-frame clones only, not all of them. The V and J calls and clone size were taken over from that table, and D and trimming were inferred from the DNA. The sample has 150,000 to 200,000 clones, 86% seen once. What was sequenced was peripheral blood. The chain uses TRBV7-2 and TRBJ1-1, with TRBD1 as a possible D gene (6 bases). This clonotype was sampled from a woman aged 55-69 years with COVID-19, enrolled during active disease. CDR3 residues: CASSSLETGNTEAFF. Written as DNA, the CDR3 is TGTGCCAGCAGCTCACTCGAGACAGGGAACACTGAAGCTTTCTTT. Full variable domain (rest looked up from reference TRBV7-2 and TRBJ1-1): GAGVSQSPSNKVTEKGKDVELRCDPISGHTALYWYRQSLGQGLEFLIYFQGNSAPDKSGLPSDRFSAERTGGSVSTLTIQRTQQEDSAVYLCASSSLETGNTEAFFGQGTRLTVV.